The present T cell receptor beta chain was sequenced within a study of memory CD4+ T cells and cytomegalovirus serostatus. Sequenced by immunoSEQ multiplex PCR; TCRdb stores in-frame clones only, minus some. The data show 40,000 to 55,000 clones, with 82% seen just once and around 0.6% held by the top ten. Germline CDR1 is SGHTA and CDR2 is FQGTGA. The CDR3 contains 13 residues. Deletions cut 2 bases from V and 6 bases from J, with 10 bases between. The sort gate was single viable CD3+CD4+CD8-CD45RO+ cells for memory CD4+ T cells. CD4+ T cells were isolated by positive magnetic selection. Study-level results: CD4+ memory repertoires contained about two fifths of the roughly 150 reported CMV TCRbeta sequences.

Notes on this clone: Its antigen is as yet unknown.

Sequenced sample: memory CD4+ T cells from blood. The genes are TRBV7-3 and TRBJ1-2, with D perhaps TRBD1 (5 bases). The clonotype was recovered from an adult in good health and CMV-seronegative. The DNA for the CDR3 is TGTGCCAGCAGCTTACGGGGACTCGATGGCTACACCTTC. This translates into CASSLRGLDGYTF.